This T cell receptor beta chain is drawn from a study of T cell responses to AZD1222 COVID-19 vaccine. Turning to the study itself: Second-dose timings of about 4 or about 12 weeks were pooled. Overall study results and limits: Nearly half of unique spike-specific TCRs reportedly avoided B.1.351 and B.1.1.7 mutated regions. Regions 160-218 and 743-854 dominated among vaccine-associated CD4 TCRs spanning spike.

Repertoires were generated with immunoSEQ multiplex PCR, while TCRdb's copy carries only in-frame clones and drops some. In the table there are more than 80,000 clones, more than 75% of which are singletons. This clone was picked up one time. The antigen remains unidentified. Deletions cut 0 bases from V and 6 bases from J, with 10 bases between. The germline V gene has CDR1 SGDLS and CDR2 YYNGEE. This CDR3 has 15 residues. Material: peripheral blood, obtained on day 0 of AZD1222 vaccination. V and J are TRBV9 and TRBJ1-6; no clear D gene. The receptor was isolated from an adult in good health. CDR3: CASSVAPGSNSPLHF. The CDR3 DNA follows: TGTGCCAGCAGCGTAGCCCCGGGCAGTAATTCACCCCTCCACTTT.